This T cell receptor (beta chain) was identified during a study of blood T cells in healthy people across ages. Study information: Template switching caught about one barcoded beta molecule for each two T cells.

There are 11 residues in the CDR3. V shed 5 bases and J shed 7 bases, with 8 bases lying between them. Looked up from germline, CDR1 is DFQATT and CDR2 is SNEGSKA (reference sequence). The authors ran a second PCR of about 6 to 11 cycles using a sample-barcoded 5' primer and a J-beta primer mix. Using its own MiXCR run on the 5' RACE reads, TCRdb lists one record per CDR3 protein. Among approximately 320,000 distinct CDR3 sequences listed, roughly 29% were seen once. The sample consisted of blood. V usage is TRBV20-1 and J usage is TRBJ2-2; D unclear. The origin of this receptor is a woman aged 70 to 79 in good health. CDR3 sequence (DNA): TGCAGTGCTGCCTCCCTCGGGGAGCTGTTTTTT. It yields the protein CSAASLGELFF.